Listed below are T cell receptor beta chains from one sample, sequenced in a study of T cell changes during pregnancy in multiple sclerosis. This table comes from immunoSEQ multiplex PCR, and its TCRdb copy is limited to in-frame clones, with some not included. The sample has approximately 100,000 clones, approximately 94% seen once; the top ten hold approximately 1.2%. The input for sequencing was peripheral blood, taken in the second trimester of pregnancy. The receptors here all came from a female donor with multiple sclerosis, enrolled in a pregnancy study. CDR3s include the opening cysteine and the closing phenylalanine or tryptophan. D genes are given only for firm matches. A row's size may be missing; if present it is once, few, many or a size class.

size	V	J	D	DNA	CDR3
NA	TRBV4-2	TRBJ1-1	NA	TGTGCCAGCAGCCAAGAGCTGTGGGGCGGCACTGAAGCTTTCTTT	CASSQELWGGTEAFF
NA	TRBV7-9	TRBJ2-1	NA	TGTGCCAGCAGCCAGCGGATCACCCAGTTCTTC	CASSQRITQFF
NA	TRBV7-3	TRBJ1-2	TRBD1	TGTGCCAGCAGCTTAACCAGGGCACAGGGGTCCCGTGGCTACACCTTC	CASSLTRAQGSRGYTF
NA	TRBV7-9	TRBJ1-2	TRBD1	TGTGCCAGCAGCTTAGGGGGACAGGGGGCGCGAGGCTACACCTTC	CASSLGGQGARGYTF
NA	TRBV7-6	TRBJ2-7	TRBD1	TGTGCCAGCAGCTTAGTCCCCCTGACAGGGGCACCCCTCTACGAGCAGTACTTC	CASSLVPLTGAPLYEQYF
once	TRBV15	TRBJ2-1	NA	TGTGCCACCAGCGGTTCCCGTGGGGGGACTTACAATGAGCAGTTCTTC	CATSGSRGGTYNEQFF
NA	TRBV9	TRBJ2-3	TRBD2	TGTGCCAGCCGACCGTGGACTAGCGGGAGAGACACACACACAGATACGCAGTATTTT	CASRPWTSGRDTHTDTQYF
NA	TRBV27	TRBJ1-2	NA	TGTGCCAGCAGCCAAGCGGGGGGCGGAAGTCACTATGGCTACACCTTC	CASSQAGGGSHYGYTF
few	TRBV11-2	TRBJ2-5	TRBD2	TGTGCCAGCAGTAACCGAGTAGCGGGAGGAGAGACCCAGTACTTC	CASSNRVAGGETQYF
NA	TRBV6-1	TRBJ1-6	NA	TGTGCCGGAGGGGCGCAGGGCGTTAATTCACCCCTCCACTTT	CAGGAQGVNSPLHF